The 27 T cell receptor beta chains reported below all come from one sample, sequenced in a study of blood T cell repertoires in COVID-19. Produced via immunoSEQ multiplex PCR; TCRdb's table is partial and in-frame only. The sample shows some 220,000 clones, approximately 85% of them seen only once. The sample consisted of peripheral blood. The receptors come from a woman in her 70s with COVID-19, enrolled during active disease.

The rearrangement links TRBV5-1 to TRBJ2-1; tentative D call: TRBD2 (6 bases). This CDR3 comprises 16 residues. Trimming left V 0 bases short and J 0 bases short, with 10 bases between. Germline values: CDR1 SGHRS, CDR2 YFSETQ. CDR3 sequence (DNA): TGCGCCAGCAGCTTGGACGGGGGAAGCTCCTACAATGAGCAGTTCTTC. It translates to CASSLDGGSSYNEQFF.

The J gene is TRBJ1-1, the V gene TRBV12-5; D may be TRBD1 (5 bases). CDR3 length equals 13 residues. Germline CDR1 LGHNT, CDR2 FRNRAP. Deletions cut 1 base from V and 10 bases from J, with 13 bases between. CDR3 DNA: TGTGCTAGTGGTTTGGAACCCGGGGGGGGAGCTTTCTTT. Protein sequence: CASGLEPGGGAFF.

V is TRBV20-1 and J is TRBJ1-2, with TRBD1 matching 7 bases. This CDR3 comprises 15 residues. Germline CDR1 DFQATT, CDR2 SNEGSKA (reference sequence). Unmatched junction bases numbered 11, after V lost 3 bases and J lost 4 bases. The chain's CDR3 is CSASGRDRVIYGYTF. The CDR3, as DNA: TGCAGTGCTAGTGGTAGGGACAGAGTTATCTATGGCTACACCTTC.

The chain combines TRBV28 with TRBJ1-6; D is undetermined. CDR3 length: 14 amino acids. Trimming left V 1 base short and J 10 bases short, with 11 bases between. Germline V gene sequence: CDR1 MDHEN, CDR2 SYDVKM. In DNA, the CDR3 is TGTGCCAGCAGTTTATTCCAGGCAAGGTCACCCCTCCACTTT. Residues: CASSLFQARSPLHF.

The J gene is TRBJ1-1, the V gene TRBV9; D unresolved. Trimming removed 4 bases at V and 8 bases at J, with 18 bases between. This CDR3 region has 14 residues. The germline V gene encodes CDR1 SGDLS and CDR2 YYNGEE. CDR3 sequence: CASSPHGPAQEAFF. For the CDR3, the DNA is TGTGCCAGCAGCCCTCATGGGCCAGCCCAAGAAGCTTTCTTT. Supplemented by reference TRBV9 and TRBJ1-1, the full variable domain reads DSGVTQTPKHLITATGQRVTLRCSPRSGDLSVYWYQQSLDQGLQFLIQYYNGEERAKGNILERFSAQQFPDLHSELNLSSLELGDSALYFCASSPHGPAQEAFFGQGTRLTVV.

The chain is built from TRBV10-3 and TRBJ2-5, with D possibly matching TRBD2 (5 bases). Trimming stripped 4 bases from V and 2 bases from J, with 11 bases between. Germline values: CDR1 ENHRY, CDR2 SYGVKD. This CDR3 comprises 14 residues. This CDR3 reads CAISVNGDQETQYF. The CDR3 DNA reads as TGTGCCATCAGTGTGAACGGGGATCAAGAGACCCAGTACTTC.

This chain links TRBV11-3 with TRBJ2-2; TRBD1 might be the D (7 bases). CDR3 length: 15 residues. The V gene's germline CDR1 is SGHNT and CDR2 YENEEA. V lost 5 bases, J lost 0 bases, and 10 bases lay in between. The CDR3 protein is CASSAGGSNTGELFF. The CDR3 region has the DNA TGTGCCAGCAGCGCAGGGGGGTCGAACACCGGGGAGCTGTTTTTT. The full variable domain, rest sourced from reference TRBV11-3 and TRBJ2-2, is EAGVVQSPRYKIIEKKQPVAFWCNPISGHNTLYWYLQNLGQGPELLIRYENEEAVDDSQLPKDRFSAERLKGVDSTLKIQPAELGDSAVYLCASSAGGSNTGELFFGEGSRLTVL.

This rearrangement joins TRBV18 to TRBJ1-6; TRBD1 aligns across 8 bases. Per germline, CDR1 KGHSH and CDR2 LQKENI. CDR3 length: 14 residues. The junction had 4 bases not matched to a gene; V was cut back by 3 bases and J by 9 bases. In DNA form, the CDR3 reads TGTGCCAGCTCACCGGGGACAGGCCTTTCACCCCTCCACTTT. Translated, it gives CASSPGTGLSPLHF.

This CDR3 reads CASSPTTGNGNTEAFF. The CDR3 nucleotides are TGTGCCAGCAGTCCCACCACGGGTAATGGGAACACTGAAGCTTTCTTT. The chain couples TRBV6-6 to TRBJ1-1; D not certain. CDR3 length: 16 residues. Deletions cut 5 bases from V and 1 base from J, with 17 bases between. Germline V CDR1 and CDR2: MNHNY, SVGAGI (reference sequence).

This clone was found once. The V and J genes are TRBV7-3 and TRBJ2-1; 8 nucleotides agree with TRBD1. Germline CDR1 is SGHTA and CDR2 is FQGTGA. V shed 3 bases and J 5 bases; nucleotides not matched to a gene: 12. The CDR3 covers 17 residues. The CDR3 nucleotides read TGTGCCAGCAGCTTCAACCTCGGACAGGGCAGGGACAATGAGCAGTTCTTC. It translates to CASSFNLGQGRDNEQFF.

This clone has only a few counts. This chain links TRBV5-6 with TRBJ1-1, with D tentatively TRBD1 (5 bases). The CDR3 has 13 amino acids. Germline values: CDR1 SGHDT, CDR2 YYEEEE. The V gene lost 5 bases and the J gene lost 5 bases, with 13 bases spanning the gap. In DNA, the CDR3 is TGTGCCAGCAGGGAGACGGGGGGTACTGAAGCTTTCTTT. Translating gives CASRETGGTEAFF.

With respect to this clone: Different DNA sequences within this sample yield the same CDR3. The chain uses TRBV11-3 and TRBJ1-2; the D gene is possibly TRBD1 (5 bases). The CDR3 loop spans 14 amino acids. The V and J ends lost 0 bases and 5 bases respectively, with 10 bases between them. Germline-derived CDR1 and CDR2 are SGHNT and YENEEA. The CDR3, as DNA: TGTGCCAGCAGCTTAGACAGGGTTGGTTATGGCTACACCTTC. Translated: CASSLDRVGYGYTF.

In its sample, this clone was seen a few times. The chain links TRBV4-3 to TRBJ2-7; 8 bases are a match to TRBD1. The CDR3 spans 14 residues. Germline V gives CDR1 LGHNA, CDR2 YSLEER. The trim removed 4 bases at V and 2 bases at J, leaving 4 bases unmatched. This CDR3 reads CASSPRQGPYEQYF. The DNA of the CDR3 is TGCGCCAGCAGCCCCCGACAGGGGCCCTACGAGCAGTACTTC.

Written as DNA, the CDR3 is TGTGCCAGCAGCTCGGGACAGGGGGACACCATATATTTT. This sequence encodes CASSSGQGDTIYF. This rearrangement joins TRBV7-3 to TRBJ1-3; TRBD1 matches at 11 bases. V lost 4 bases and J lost 8; bases outside the gene matches: 1. This CDR3 has 13 amino acids. Germline V lookup: CDR1 SGHTA, CDR2 FQGTGA.

A few counts support this clone. The V and J genes are TRBV30 and TRBJ1-1; D uncertain. CDR1 and CDR2 (germline): GTSNPN, SVGIG (reference sequence). The CDR3 loop spans 11 amino acids. V lost 4 bases and J 6 bases, leaving 9 bases between the germline ends. CDR3 in amino acids: CAWIRGPEAFF. The CDR3 DNA reads as TGTGCCTGGATCCGCGGTCCTGAAGCTTTCTTT.

The chain links TRBV27 to TRBJ2-3, with 9 bases lining up with TRBD1. This CDR3 has 15 residues. CDR1 is MNHEY and CDR2 is SMNVEV in the germline V gene (reference sequence). J lost 1 base, V lost 5 bases, and 4 bases had no gene match. DNA of the CDR3: TGTGCCAGCAGTCCTTGGACAGGGGGCACAGATACGCAGTATTTT. Its protein product is CASSPWTGGTDTQYF.

The rearrangement uses TRBV9 and TRBJ2-2; D is uncertain. Per the germline V gene, CDR1 is SGDLS and CDR2 is YYNGEE. The CDR3 runs 15 residues. V shed 0 bases and J shed 6 bases, with 12 bases lying between them. Here the CDR3 reads CASSVEDTIPGELFF. For the CDR3, the DNA is TGTGCCAGCAGCGTAGAAGACACGATCCCCGGGGAGCTGTTTTTT. The full variable domain, with the rest looked up from reference TRBV9 and TRBJ2-2, is DSGVTQTPKHLITATGQRVTLRCSPRSGDLSVYWYQQSLDQGLQFLIQYYNGEERAKGNILERFSAQQFPDLHSELNLSSLELGDSALYFCASSVEDTIPGELFFGEGSRLTVL.

The chain joins TRBV11-2 to TRBJ2-7; TRBD2 is a possible D gene (6 bases). V dropped 1 base and J dropped 3 bases, with 13 bases sitting between them. The CDR3 has 15 amino acids. Germline CDR1 SGHAT, CDR2 FQNNGV. This CDR3 is CASSLVAGGGYEQYF. CDR3 nucleotides: TGTGCCAGCAGCTTAGTGGCCGGGGGAGGCTACGAGCAGTACTTC. Complete variable domain (other parts from reference TRBV11-2 and TRBJ2-7): EAGVAQSPRYKIIEKRQSVAFWCNPISGHATLYWYQQILGQGPKLLIQFQNNGVVDDSQLPKDRFSAERLKGVDSTLKIQPAKLEDSAVYLCASSLVAGGGYEQYFGPGTRLTVT.

The chain combines TRBV7-3 with TRBJ1-1; D is perhaps TRBD1 (6 bases). This CDR3 region has 20 residues. CDR1 is SGHTA and CDR2 is FQGTGA in the germline V gene. Trimming removed 1 base from V and 1 base from J, with 25 bases in between. The CDR3 loop is CASSLNGRGSPSKPNTEAFF. The CDR3 DNA is TGTGCCAGCAGCTTAAACGGGAGGGGGTCCCCCTCCAAACCGAACACTGAAGCTTTCTTT.

J is TRBJ2-1 and V is TRBV5-1; no firm D call. Germline V gene sequence: CDR1 SGHRS, CDR2 YFSETQ. With 0 bases removed from V and 4 bases from J, the gap between germline ends came to 8 bases. The CDR3 extends over 14 amino acids. The CDR3 DNA sequence: TGCGCCAGCAGCTTGGCCTTCAGTTACAATGAGCAGTTCTTC. It encodes CASSLAFSYNEQFF.

The table lists this clone with a count of one. An end of the junction differs from the germline gene, which may be a read error. This sequence joins TRBV19 and TRBJ2-2; TRBD2 matches 16 bases. The CDR3 is made up of 16 amino acids. The germline gives CDR1 LNHDA, CDR2 SQIVND (reference sequence). The CDR3: CASRGLAGGNIGELFF. The DNA of the CDR3 is TGTGCCAGTAGGGGACTAGCGGGGGGGAACATCGGGGAGCTGTTTTTT.

In its sample, this clone was seen a few times. The V gene is TRBV5-6, the J gene TRBJ1-3, with no clear D. Trimming took 2 bases from V and 2 from J, leaving 8 bases between them. The CDR3 totals 14 residues. Germline CDR1 reads SGHDT; CDR2 reads YYEEEE. CDR3 sequence: CASSFQEAGNTIYF. In DNA, the CDR3 is TGTGCCAGCAGCTTCCAGGAGGCTGGAAACACCATATATTTT.

The J gene is TRBJ2-3, the V gene TRBV6-1; D is ambiguous. Germline values: CDR1 MNHNS, CDR2 SASEGT. The CDR3 is made up of 15 amino acids. Trimming stripped 0 bases from V and 2 bases from J, with 9 bases between. DNA of the CDR3: TGTGCCAGCAGTGAAGCGCTAGATTCCACAGATACGCAGTATTTT. Protein sequence: CASSEALDSTDTQYF.

CDR3 DNA: TGTGCCAGCAGCCAATTGGGACAGACTGAAGCTTTCTTT. Its translation is CASSQLGQTEAFF. The gene calls are TRBV3-1 (or the pseudogene TRBV3-2) and TRBJ1-1, with 7 bases that match TRBD1. V was pared by 2 bases and J by 5 bases, with 2 bases of the junction left unmatched. Germline V gene sequence: CDR1 LGHDT, CDR2 YNNKEL (reference sequence). This CDR3 is 13 amino acids long.

The J gene is TRBJ1-1, the V gene TRBV11-3, with D hard to call. This CDR3 is built from 14 residues. CDR1 is SGHNT, CDR2 YENEEA, per germline. Trimming took off 8 bases at V and 0 bases at J, with 13 bases between the two ends. The CDR3, as DNA: TGTGCCAGCGGAAATGGGCTCATGAACACTGAAGCTTTCTTT. It specifies CASGNGLMNTEAFF.

The V call is TRBV19, the J call TRBJ1-3; possible D gene TRBD1, 6 bases. V lost 9 bases to trimming and J lost 3 bases, with 30 bases between them. The CDR3 length is 19 residues. CDR1 and CDR2 from the germline V gene are LNHDA and SQIVND (reference sequence). The CDR3 DNA is TGTGCCAGCTCGAATGGCAGGCGCGGGGGCCCAGAAGATGGAAACACCATATATTTT. Translating gives CASSNGRRGGPEDGNTIYF.

This clone was detected once. The V gene is TRBV6-5, the J gene TRBJ1-2; 8 bases match TRBD1. Trimming cost V 4 bases and J 3 bases; bases outside gene matches: 10. Germline V gene lookup returns CDR1 MNHEY and CDR2 SVGAGI. The CDR3 runs 16 residues. The CDR3 is CASSSRTGTIDYGYTF. Written as DNA, the CDR3 is TGTGCCAGCAGTTCCCGGACAGGGACTATTGACTATGGCTACACCTTC.